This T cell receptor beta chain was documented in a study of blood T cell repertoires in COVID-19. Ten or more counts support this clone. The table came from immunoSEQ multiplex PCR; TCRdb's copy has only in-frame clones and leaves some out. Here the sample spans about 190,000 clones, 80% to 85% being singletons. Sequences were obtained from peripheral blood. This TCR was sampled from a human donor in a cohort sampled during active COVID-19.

This CDR3 reads CASSPGFAGELFF. The CDR3 DNA follows: TGTGCCAGCAGCCCCGGGTTCGCCGGGGAGCTGTTTTTT. The V gene is TRBV9, the J gene TRBJ2-2; no definite D call. The length of the CDR3 is 13 residues. CDR1 and CDR2 (germline): SGDLS, YYNGEE. Trimming stripped 4 bases from V and 6 bases from J, with 10 bases between.